This TCR beta chain appears in the sequencing data of a study of Graves' ophthalmopathy and Graves' hyperthyroidism. Study at large: Pretreatment peripheral blood was obtained at initial diagnosis. General study findings and limits: From stable hyperthyroidism, ophthalmopathy was separated by a 13-signature model with roughly 89% sensitivity and 80% to 82% specificity.

The sample holds many counts of this clonotype. As yet, its antigen is unknown. TCR beta CDR3 regions were amplified from RNA transcripts. Scientists carried out first-round RT-PCR using HTBI primers and then a second-round multiplex PCR. A single record per CDR3 protein comes from TCRdb applying MiXCR to the multiplex PCR reads. The table has roughly 700,000 distinct CDR3 sequences, around 40% seen once; the top ten hold around 40%. PBMCs stemmed from more than 9.5 ml of fresh peripheral blood. Germline values: CDR1 SQVTM, CDR2 ANQGSEA. The CDR3 sequence is 17 residues long. V lost 2 bases and J lost 0, with 20 bases in between.

The chain combines TRBV29-1 with TRBJ2-7; D uncertain. Sequenced sample: peripheral blood. The TCR was taken from an adult man with Graves' ophthalmopathy. CDR3 protein: CSVEFLSPDRLSYEQYF. The CDR3 DNA reads as TGCAGCGTTGAATTCCTATCTCCTGACCGCCTCTCCTACGAGCAGTACTTC.